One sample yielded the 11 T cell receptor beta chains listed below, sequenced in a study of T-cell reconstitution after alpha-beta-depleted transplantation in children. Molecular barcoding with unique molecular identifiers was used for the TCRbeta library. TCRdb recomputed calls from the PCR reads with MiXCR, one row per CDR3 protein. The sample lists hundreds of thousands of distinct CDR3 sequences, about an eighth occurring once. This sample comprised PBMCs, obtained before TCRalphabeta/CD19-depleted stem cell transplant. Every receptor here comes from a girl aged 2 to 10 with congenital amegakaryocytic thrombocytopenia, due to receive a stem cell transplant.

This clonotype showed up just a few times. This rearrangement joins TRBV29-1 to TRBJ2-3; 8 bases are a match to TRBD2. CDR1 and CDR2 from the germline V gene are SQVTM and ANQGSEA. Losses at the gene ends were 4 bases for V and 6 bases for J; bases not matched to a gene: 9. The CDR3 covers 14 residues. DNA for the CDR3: TGCAGCGTTGTTCGGGAGGGGGGATTCGATACGCAGTATTTT. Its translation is CSVVREGGFDTQYF.

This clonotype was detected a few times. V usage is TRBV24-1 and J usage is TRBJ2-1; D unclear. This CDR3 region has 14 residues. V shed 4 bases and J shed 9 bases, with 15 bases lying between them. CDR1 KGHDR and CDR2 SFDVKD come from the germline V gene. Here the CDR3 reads CATSDPGGAPEQFF. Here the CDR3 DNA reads TGTGCCACCAGTGACCCCGGCGGAGCCCCTGAGCAGTTCTTC.

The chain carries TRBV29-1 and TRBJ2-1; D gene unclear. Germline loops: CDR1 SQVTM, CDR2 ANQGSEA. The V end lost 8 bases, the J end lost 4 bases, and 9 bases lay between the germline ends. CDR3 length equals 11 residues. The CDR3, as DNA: TGCAGCTTTGGGGATTACAATGAGCAGTTCTTC. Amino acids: CSFGDYNEQFF.

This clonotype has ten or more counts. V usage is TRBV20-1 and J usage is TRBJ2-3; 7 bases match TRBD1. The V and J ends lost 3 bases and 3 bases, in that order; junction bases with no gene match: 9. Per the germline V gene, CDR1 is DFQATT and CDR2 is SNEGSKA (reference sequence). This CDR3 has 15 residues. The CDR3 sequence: CSASSTGVGTDTQYF. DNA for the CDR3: TGCAGTGCTAGTAGTACAGGGGTAGGGACAGATACGCAGTATTTT.

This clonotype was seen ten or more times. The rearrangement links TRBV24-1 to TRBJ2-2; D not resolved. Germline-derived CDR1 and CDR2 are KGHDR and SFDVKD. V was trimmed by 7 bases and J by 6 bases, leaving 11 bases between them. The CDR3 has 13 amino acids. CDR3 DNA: TGTGCCACCAGCCCCGGATACGCCGGGGAGCTGTTTTTT. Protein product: CATSPGYAGELFF.

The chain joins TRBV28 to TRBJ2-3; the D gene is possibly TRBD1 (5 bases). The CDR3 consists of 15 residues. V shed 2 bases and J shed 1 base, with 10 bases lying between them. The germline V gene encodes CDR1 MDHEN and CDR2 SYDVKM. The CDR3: CASSLRPRGTDTQYF. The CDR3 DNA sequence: TGTGCCAGCAGTTTACGCCCCAGGGGCACAGATACGCAGTATTTT. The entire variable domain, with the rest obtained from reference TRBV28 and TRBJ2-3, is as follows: DVKVTQSSRYLVKRTGEKVFLECVQDMDHENMFWYRQDPGLGLRLIYFSYDVKMKEKGDIPEGYSVSREKKERFSLILESASTNQTSMYLCASSLRPRGTDTQYFGPGTRLTVL.

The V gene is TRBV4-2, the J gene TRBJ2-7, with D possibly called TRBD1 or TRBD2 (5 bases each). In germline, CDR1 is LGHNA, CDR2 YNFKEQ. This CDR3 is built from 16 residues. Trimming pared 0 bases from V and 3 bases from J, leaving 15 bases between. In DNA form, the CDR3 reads TGTGCCAGCAGCCAAGATGCAGAGGGGCGGTTCTACGAGCAGTACTTC. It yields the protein CASSQDAEGRFYEQYF.

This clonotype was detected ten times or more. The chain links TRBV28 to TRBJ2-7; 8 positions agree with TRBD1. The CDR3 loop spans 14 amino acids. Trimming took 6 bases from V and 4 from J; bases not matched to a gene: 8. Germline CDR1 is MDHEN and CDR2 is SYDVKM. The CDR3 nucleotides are TGTGCCAGCAGGCTCGGACAGGGAGCGTACGAGCAGTACTTC. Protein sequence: CASRLGQGAYEQYF.

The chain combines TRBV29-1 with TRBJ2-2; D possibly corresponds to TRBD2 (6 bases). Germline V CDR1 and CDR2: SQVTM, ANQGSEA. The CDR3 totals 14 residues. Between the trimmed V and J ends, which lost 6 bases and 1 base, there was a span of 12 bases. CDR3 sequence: CSVAGLLNTGELFF. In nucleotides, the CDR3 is TGCAGCGTCGCGGGACTGCTGAACACCGGGGAGCTGTTTTTT.

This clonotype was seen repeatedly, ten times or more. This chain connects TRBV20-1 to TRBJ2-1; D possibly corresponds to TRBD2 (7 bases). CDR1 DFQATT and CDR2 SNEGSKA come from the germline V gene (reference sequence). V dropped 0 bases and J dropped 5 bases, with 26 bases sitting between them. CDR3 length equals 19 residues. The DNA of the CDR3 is TGCAGTGCTAGAGATTATACTAGCGATCTAACAAACAGGGACAATGAGCAGTTCTTC. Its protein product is CSARDYTSDLTNRDNEQFF.

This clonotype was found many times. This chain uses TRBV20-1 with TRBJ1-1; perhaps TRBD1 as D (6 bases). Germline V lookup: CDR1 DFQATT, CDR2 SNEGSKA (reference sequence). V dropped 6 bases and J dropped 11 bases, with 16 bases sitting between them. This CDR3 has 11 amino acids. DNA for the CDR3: TGCAGTGCGGGGGCCCCGCTGAATGCTTTCTTT. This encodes CSAGAPLNAFF.